This T cell receptor (beta chain) was documented in a study of monozygotic twins with inflammatory bowel disease (dated by TCRdb to 2018 to 2020). In terms of the full investigation: A total of roughly 28 monozygotic twin pairs were included in the full study, comprising nine German pairs (four IBD-concordant, five IBD-discordant) and 19 IBD-discordant Danish pairs. Disease-associated traits were sought mainly through comparisons between IBD patients and their genetically identical healthy co-twins within discordant pairs. Each individual had, on average, about 151 000 unique TCRalpha sequences and 181 000 unique TCRbeta sequences available for analysis. Study-level results and caveats: The results gave no support for a single strong signal or clonotype linked to IBD. Distinction between different T cell subtypes could not be achieved in the analysis. Differing immunosuppressive treatments among patients may have added background noise and inter-individual variability to the repertoires. Fewer clonotypes were shared with other individuals by IBD patients than by healthy twins, most markedly in patients showing signs of disease activity. Repertoire similarity did not differ between concordant and discordant twins, which could be due to limited statistical power. TCRbeta repertoire diversity, by inverse Simpson index, was decreased in IBD patients compared with their healthy co-twins.

From each donor, a roughly 2.5 ml peripheral blood sample was collected into PAXgene tubes and stored at -80 degrees C. Without any T cell sorting, total RNA was extracted from whole blood using the PAXgene blood miRNA kit on an automated QIAcube. Peripheral blood from monozygotic twin pairs who were concordant or discordant for inflammatory bowel disease underwent deep TCRalpha and TCRbeta repertoire profiling using unique molecular barcoding. For every twin pair, smoking habits were documented, and each individual was categorised as a current, former or never smoker. Measured from the cysteine to the phenylalanine, the CDR3 is 11 residues long. DNA is not recorded here. Looking up the germline V gene (reference sequence) yields CDR1 DFQATT and CDR2 SNEGSKA. The library was generated by 5' RACE. For each TCR library, 3,500 to 4,000 ng of total RNA was used. For each sample, cDNA synthesis was carried out in eight separate reactions using SMARTScribe reverse transcriptase. Unique molecular identifiers containing a 6-nucleotide sample barcode were introduced through template switching during cDNA synthesis. Two nested PCRs of around 15 and 10 cycles amplified the TCRalpha and TCRbeta cDNA, and bead purification followed each PCR. Before amplification, the cDNA was treated with uracil DNA-glycosylase and purified using the QIAquick PCR purification kit. In the second PCR, Illumina TruSeq-compatible adapters and sample-specific barcodes were added. TapeStation and Qubit were used to check library quality and concentration, and around 5 ng of each library went into the pool. Sequencing of pooled libraries was carried out on an Illumina HiSeq2500 single-index Rapid Run using 2 x 100 bp reads and custom sequencing primers. Concerning the study's data processing: MiGEC version 1.2.6 was used for UMI-based consensus assembly, which corrected PCR and sequencing errors. MiXCR version 2.1.1 was used for V(D)J alignment, clonotype assembly and CDR3 extraction. Gene usage, clonotype sharing and MAIT/NKT TCR abundance were normalised by analysing the top 1000, 10 000 and 20 000 clonotypes per sample. After downsampling to 27 000 UMIs, diversity was calculated as the inverse Simpson index using the vegan R package. Paired Mann-Whitney U tests were applied to discordant twin pairs, and Benjamini-Hochberg correction was used for multiple testing. TCRdb reanalyzed the reads, keeping one entry per CDR3 protein sequence and omitting DNA. It is TCRdb's table, rather than the study itself, that gives the V and J calls and clone size. This sample's table carries tens of thousands of distinct CDR3 sequences. The ten largest make up about 8% of the sample.

Remarks on this clonotype: What this receptor recognizes is not known.

Sequenced sample: blood. The V and J genes are TRBV20-1 and TRBJ2-7; with no DNA, the TCRdb D assignment of TRBD1 cannot be verified. The receptor comes from a human donor with ulcerative colitis or Crohn's disease, or a healthy co-twin of an affected twin (not recorded which). The CDR3 region has the sequence CSAGMGVEQYF.